These 3 T cell receptor beta chains originate from one sample sequenced in a study of T cell repertoires in cytomegalovirus infection. MiXCR, applied by TCRdb to the reads, yields one record per CDR3 protein. Among around 100,000 distinct CDR3 sequences, around 10% were seen once, and the ten largest hold roughly 29%. Their antigens are not known. The sequencing input was PBMCs, sequenced either directly or after in vitro stimulation (not recorded which). The receptors stem from a human donor in good health (CMV status not recorded). Some clones in this sample may be carry-over from other donors' samples.

The chain joins TRBV19 to TRBJ2-5, with D possibly matching TRBD1 (6 bases). The CDR3 runs to 13 residues. Germline V gene data show CDR1 as LNHDA and CDR2 as SQIVND (reference sequence). V shed 8 bases and J shed 5 bases, with 15 bases lying between them. The chain's CDR3 is CASSQGFKETQYF. CDR3 nucleotides: TGTGCCAGTTCACAGGGATTTAAGGAGACCCAGTACTTC.

This clonotype was detected only a few times. This rearrangement joins TRBV10-3 to TRBJ2-7, with TRBD1 identical over 9 bases. This CDR3 is built from 12 residues. V shed 10 bases and J 8 bases; nucleotides not matched to a gene: 9. Germline-derived CDR1 and CDR2 are ENHRY and SYGVKD. The DNA for the CDR3 is TGTGCCACCGCGGGACAGGGTTTCCAGCAGTACTTC. This gives the protein CATAGQGFQQYF.

This clonotype was recorded many times. This chain links TRBV7-8 with TRBJ2-5; D may be TRBD2 (6 bases). V was clipped by 5 bases and J by 5 bases, with 18 bases between them. This CDR3 region has 15 residues. Per the germline V gene, CDR1 is SGHVS and CDR2 is FQNEAQ. CDR3 residues: CASSNPGLTGETQYF. The CDR3 bases are TGTGCCAGCAGCAACCCGGGACTTACTGGGGAGACCCAGTACTTC.